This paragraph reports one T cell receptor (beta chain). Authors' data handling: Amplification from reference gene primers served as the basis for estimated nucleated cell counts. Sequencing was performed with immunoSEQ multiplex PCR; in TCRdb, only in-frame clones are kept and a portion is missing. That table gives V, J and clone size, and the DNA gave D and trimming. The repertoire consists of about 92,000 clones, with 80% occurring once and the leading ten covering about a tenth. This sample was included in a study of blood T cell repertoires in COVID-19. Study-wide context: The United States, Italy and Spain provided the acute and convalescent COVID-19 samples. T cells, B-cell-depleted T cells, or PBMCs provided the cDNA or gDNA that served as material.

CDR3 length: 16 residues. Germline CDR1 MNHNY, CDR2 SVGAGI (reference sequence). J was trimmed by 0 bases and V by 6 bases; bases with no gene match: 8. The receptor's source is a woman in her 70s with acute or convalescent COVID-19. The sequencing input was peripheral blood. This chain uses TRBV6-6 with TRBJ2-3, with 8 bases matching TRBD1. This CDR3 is CASSPRTGLSTDTQYF. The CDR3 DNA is TGTGCCAGCAGCCCCCGGACAGGGCTGAGCACAGATACGCAGTATTTT.